This T cell receptor (beta chain) is from a study of cytomegalovirus exposure and HLA in healthy donors. Background on the study: As released early, the data held roughly 85 million unique TCRs from HLA-typed donors.

Primers for the PCR totalled 60 Vbeta and 13 Jbeta. Some clones are missing from TCRdb's copy, which holds only in-frame ones; the method was immunoSEQ multiplex PCR. This table has about 150,000 clones, roughly 80% appearing once. Healthy bone marrow donors made up the cohort. The length of the CDR3 is 14 residues. CDR1 SNHLY and CDR2 FYNNEI come from the germline V gene. V shed 3 bases and J 8 bases; nucleotides not matched to a gene: 8. Sequencing input: PBMCs. The genes are TRBV2 and TRBJ1-1, with 8 bases that match TRBD1. The receptor comes from a male donor in good health and CMV-seronegative. The CDR3 DNA is TGTGCCAGCAGTGATCCCGGACAGGGAGGGGAAGCTTTCTTT. It yields the protein CASSDPGQGGEAFF.